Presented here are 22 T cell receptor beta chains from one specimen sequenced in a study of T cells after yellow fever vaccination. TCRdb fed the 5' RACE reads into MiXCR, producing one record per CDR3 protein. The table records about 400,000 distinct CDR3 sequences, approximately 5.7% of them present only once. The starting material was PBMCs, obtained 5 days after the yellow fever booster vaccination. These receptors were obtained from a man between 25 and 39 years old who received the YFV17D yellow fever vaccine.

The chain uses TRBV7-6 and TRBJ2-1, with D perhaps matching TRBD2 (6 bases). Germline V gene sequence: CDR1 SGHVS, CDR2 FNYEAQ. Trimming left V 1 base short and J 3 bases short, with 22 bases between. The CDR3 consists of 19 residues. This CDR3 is CASSLEFGSRDGVYNEQFF. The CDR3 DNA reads TGTGCCAGCAGCTTAGAGTTCGGCTCGCGGGACGGAGTCTACAATGAGCAGTTCTTC.

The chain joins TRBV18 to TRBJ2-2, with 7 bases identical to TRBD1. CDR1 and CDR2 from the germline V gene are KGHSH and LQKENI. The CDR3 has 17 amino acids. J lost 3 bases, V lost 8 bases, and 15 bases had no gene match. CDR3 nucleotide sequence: TGTGCCAGCCCTCCGGACAGGAACCCTAGGGACACCGGGGAGCTGTTTTTT. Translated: CASPPDRNPRDTGELFF.

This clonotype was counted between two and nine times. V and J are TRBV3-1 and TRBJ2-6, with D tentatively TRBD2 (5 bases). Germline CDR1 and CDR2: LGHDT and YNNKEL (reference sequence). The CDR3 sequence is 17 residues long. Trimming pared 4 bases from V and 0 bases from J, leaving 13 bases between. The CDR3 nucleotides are TGTGCCAGCAGCCCCACGGACTGGGTCTCTGGGGCCAACGTCCTGACTTTC. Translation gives CASSPTDWVSGANVLTF.

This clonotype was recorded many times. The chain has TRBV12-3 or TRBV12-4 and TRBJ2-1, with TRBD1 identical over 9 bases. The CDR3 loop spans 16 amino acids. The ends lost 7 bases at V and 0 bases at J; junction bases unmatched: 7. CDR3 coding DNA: TGTGCCAGCATCCCAGGGACAGGGTTCTCCTACAATGAGCAGTTCTTC. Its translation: CASIPGTGFSYNEQFF.

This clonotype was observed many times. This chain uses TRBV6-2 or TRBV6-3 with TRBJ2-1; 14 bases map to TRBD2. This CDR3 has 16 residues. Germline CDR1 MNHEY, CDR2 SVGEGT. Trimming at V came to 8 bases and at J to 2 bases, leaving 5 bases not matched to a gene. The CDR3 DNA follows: TGTGCCAGCTCTGGACTAGCGGGAGGACCCTACAATGAGCAGTTCTTC. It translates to CASSGLAGGPYNEQFF.

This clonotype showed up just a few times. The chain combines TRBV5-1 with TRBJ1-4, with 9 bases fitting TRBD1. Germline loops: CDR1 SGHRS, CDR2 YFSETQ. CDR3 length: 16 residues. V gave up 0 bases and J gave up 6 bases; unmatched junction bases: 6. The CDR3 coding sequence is TGCGCCAGCAGCTTGGGCGGCGGGACAGGGTATGAAAAACTGTTTTTT. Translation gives CASSLGGGTGYEKLFF.

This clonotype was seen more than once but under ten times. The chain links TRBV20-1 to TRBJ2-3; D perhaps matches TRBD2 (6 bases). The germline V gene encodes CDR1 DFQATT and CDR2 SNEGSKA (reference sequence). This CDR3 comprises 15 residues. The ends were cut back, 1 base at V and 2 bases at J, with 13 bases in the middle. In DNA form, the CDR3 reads TGCAGTGCTAGAGGGGGGGTTGGGCCCACAGATACGCAGTATTTT. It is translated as CSARGGVGPTDTQYF.

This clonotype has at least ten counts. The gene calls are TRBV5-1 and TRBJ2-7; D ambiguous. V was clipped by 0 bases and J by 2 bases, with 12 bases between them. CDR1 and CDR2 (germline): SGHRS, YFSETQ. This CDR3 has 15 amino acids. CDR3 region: CASSLDQSKTYEQYF. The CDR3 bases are TGCGCCAGCAGCTTGGATCAGTCGAAGACCTACGAGCAGTACTTC.

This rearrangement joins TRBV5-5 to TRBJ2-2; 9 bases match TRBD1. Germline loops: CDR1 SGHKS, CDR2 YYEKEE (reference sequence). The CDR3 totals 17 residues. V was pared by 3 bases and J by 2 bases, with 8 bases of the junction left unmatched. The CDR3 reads CASSWILQGANTGELFF. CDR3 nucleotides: TGTGCCAGCAGCTGGATTCTACAGGGGGCCAACACCGGGGAGCTGTTTTTT.

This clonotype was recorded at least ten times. CDR3 sequence reads: CASSRLAGGPDTQYF. In DNA form, the CDR3 reads TGTGCCAGCAGCAGATTAGCGGGAGGACCAGATACGCAGTATTTT. The V call is TRBV7-9, the J call TRBJ2-3; 10 bases are shared with TRBD2. The junction had 6 bases not matched to a gene; V was cut back by 5 bases and J by 4 bases. Germline V gene data show CDR1 as SEHNR and CDR2 as FQNEAQ (reference sequence). The CDR3 totals 15 residues.

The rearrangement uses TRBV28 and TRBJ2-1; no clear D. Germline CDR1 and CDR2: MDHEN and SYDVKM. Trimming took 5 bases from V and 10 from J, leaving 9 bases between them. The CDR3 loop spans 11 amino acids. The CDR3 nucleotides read TGTGCCAGCAGTAATAATCGGGAGCAGTTCTTC. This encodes CASSNNREQFF.

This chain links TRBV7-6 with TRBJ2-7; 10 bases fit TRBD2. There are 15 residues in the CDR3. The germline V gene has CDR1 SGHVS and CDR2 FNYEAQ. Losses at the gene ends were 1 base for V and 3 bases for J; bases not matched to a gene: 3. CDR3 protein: CASSLGRLAGYEQYF. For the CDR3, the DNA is TGTGCCAGCAGCTTAGGCAGACTAGCGGGCTACGAGCAGTACTTC.

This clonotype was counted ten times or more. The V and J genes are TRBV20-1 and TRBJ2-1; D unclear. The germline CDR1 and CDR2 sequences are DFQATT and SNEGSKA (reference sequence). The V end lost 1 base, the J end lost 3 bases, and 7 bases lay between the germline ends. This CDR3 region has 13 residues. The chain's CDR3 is CSARGPSYNEQFF. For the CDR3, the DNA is TGCAGTGCTAGAGGTCCTAGCTACAATGAGCAGTTCTTC.

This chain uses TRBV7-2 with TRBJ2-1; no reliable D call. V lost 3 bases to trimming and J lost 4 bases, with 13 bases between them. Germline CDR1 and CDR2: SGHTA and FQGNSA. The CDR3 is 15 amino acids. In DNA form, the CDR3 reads TGTGCCAGCAGCTTGGCCCTCAGGCCTTACAATGAGCAGTTCTTC. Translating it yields CASSLALRPYNEQFF.

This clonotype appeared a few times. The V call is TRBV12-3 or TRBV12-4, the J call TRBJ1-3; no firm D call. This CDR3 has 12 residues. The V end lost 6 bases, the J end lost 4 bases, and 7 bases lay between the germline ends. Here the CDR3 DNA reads TGTGCCAGCAGGCCCCTAGGAAACACCATATATTTT. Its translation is CASRPLGNTIYF.

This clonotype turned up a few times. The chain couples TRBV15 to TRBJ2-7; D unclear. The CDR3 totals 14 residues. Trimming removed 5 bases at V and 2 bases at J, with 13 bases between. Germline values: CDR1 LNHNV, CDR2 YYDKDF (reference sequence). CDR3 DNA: TGTGCCACCAGCCTAGGACGTCCACCCTACGAGCAGTACTTC. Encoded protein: CATSLGRPPYEQYF.

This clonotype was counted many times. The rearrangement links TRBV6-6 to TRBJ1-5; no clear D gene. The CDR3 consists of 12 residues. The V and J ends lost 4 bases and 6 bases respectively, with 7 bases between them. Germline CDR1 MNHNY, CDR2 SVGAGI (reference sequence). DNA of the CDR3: TGTGCCAGCAGTTTTCTCGGTCAGCCCCAGCATTTT. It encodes CASSFLGQPQHF.

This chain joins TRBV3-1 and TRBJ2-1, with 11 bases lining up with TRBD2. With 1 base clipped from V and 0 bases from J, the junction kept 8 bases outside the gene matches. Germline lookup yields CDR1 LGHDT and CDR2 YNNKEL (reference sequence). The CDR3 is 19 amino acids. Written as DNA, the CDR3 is TGTGCCAGCAGCCAAGGCCTAGCGGGAGGTGGGGCCTCCTACAATGAGCAGTTCTTC. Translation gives CASSQGLAGGGASYNEQFF.

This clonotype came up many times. CDR3 nucleotide sequence: TGCGCCAGCACCGGGCAGGGGAAAAACATTCAGTACTTC. Translated, it gives CASTGQGKNIQYF. This chain connects TRBV10-2 to TRBJ2-4; D is possibly TRBD1 (6 bases). Germline values: CDR1 WSHSY, CDR2 SAAADI. V lost 7 bases, J lost 4 bases, and 11 bases lay in between. The CDR3 covers 13 residues.

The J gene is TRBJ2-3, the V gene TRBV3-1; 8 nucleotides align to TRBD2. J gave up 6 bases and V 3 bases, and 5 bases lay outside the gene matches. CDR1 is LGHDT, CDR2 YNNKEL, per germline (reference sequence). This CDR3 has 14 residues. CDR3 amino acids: CASSHAGLGDTQYF. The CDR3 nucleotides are TGTGCCAGCAGCCATGCGGGACTAGGTGATACGCAGTATTTT.

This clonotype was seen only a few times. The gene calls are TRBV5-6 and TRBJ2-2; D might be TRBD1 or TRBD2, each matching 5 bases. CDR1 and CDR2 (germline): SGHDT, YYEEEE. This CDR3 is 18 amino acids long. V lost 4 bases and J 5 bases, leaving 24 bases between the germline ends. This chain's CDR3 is CASSPEGLNGALTGELFF. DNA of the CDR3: TGTGCCAGCAGCCCCGAGGGTTTAAATGGGGCTCTGACCGGGGAGCTGTTTTTT. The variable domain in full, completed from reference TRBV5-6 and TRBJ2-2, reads DAGVTQSPTHLIKTRGQQVTLRCSPKSGHDTVSWYQQALGQGPQFIFQYYEEEERQRGNFPDRFSGHQFPNYSSELNVNALLLGDSALYLCASSPEGLNGALTGELFFGEGSRLTVL.

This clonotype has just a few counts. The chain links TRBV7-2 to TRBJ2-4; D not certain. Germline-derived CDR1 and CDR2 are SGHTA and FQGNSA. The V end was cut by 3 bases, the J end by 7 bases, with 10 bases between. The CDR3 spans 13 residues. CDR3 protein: CASSLAVGNIQYF. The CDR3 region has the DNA TGTGCCAGCAGCTTGGCCGTTGGGAACATTCAGTACTTC.